This is a list of T cell receptor beta chains from one sample in a study of T cell responses to AZD1222 COVID-19 vaccine. Sequenced by immunoSEQ multiplex PCR; TCRdb stores in-frame clones only, minus some. This sample yields 84,000 or so clones, of which 65% to 90% are seen a single time; about 7.7% belongs to the top ten. The starting material was peripheral blood, obtained on day 0 of AZD1222 vaccination. The receptors stem from an adult in good health. Each CDR3 is given with its conserved first and last residue. The order of the fields is D gene, CDR3 length, clone size, V gene, J gene, CDR3 protein, CDR3 DNA. The D gene is left open where the match is weak. The size of a clone is reported for some rows only, either as once, few or many, or as a class for expanded clones.

>-|16|-|TRBV9|TRBJ2-2
CASSVAGRANTGELFF
TGTGCCAGCAGCGTAGCGGGGCGGGCGAACACCGGGGAGCTGTTTTTT
>TRBD2|17|-|TRBV15|TRBJ2-5
CATSRDRLAGRKETQYF
TGTGCCACCAGCAGAGATCGGCTAGCGGGAAGGAAAGAGACCCAGTACTTC
>-|14|-|TRBV19|TRBJ2-5
CASSARDRQETQYF
TGTGCCAGTAGTGCCCGGGATAGGCAAGAGACCCAGTACTTC
>-|11|-|TRBV24-1|TRBJ2-3
CATSEVDTQYF
TGTGCCACCAGTGAGGTGGATACGCAGTATTTT
>TRBD1|14|few|TRBV4-2|TRBJ1-2
CASSHTGGAGDVCF
TGTGCCAGCAGCCATACAGGGGGCGCCGGGGATGTGTGCTTC
>-|14|-|TRBV14|TRBJ2-5
CASSQVLRVETQYF
TGTGCCAGCAGCCAAGTCTTGAGGGTGGAGACCCAGTACTTC
>-|17|-|TRBV18|TRBJ1-6
CASSPAGPSSYNSPLHF
TGTGCCAGCTCACCAGCAGGCCCGAGCTCCTATAATTCACCCCTCCACTTT
>TRBD1|15|-|TRBV4-3|TRBJ2-1
CASSQPGGGYNEQFF
TGCGCCAGCAGCCAACCAGGGGGCGGATACAATGAGCAGTTCTTC
>-|12|-|TRBV6-5|TRBJ2-1
CASSPEYNEQFF
TGTGCCAGCAGCCCGGAATACAATGAGCAGTTCTTC
>-|10|-|TRBV20-1|TRBJ2-7
CSARGYEQYF
TGCAGTGCTAGAGGGTACGAGCAGTACTTC
>-|12|-|TRBV3-1/TRBV3-2|TRBJ1-2
CASSQTGYGYTF
TGTGCCAGCAGCCAAACAGGATATGGCTACACCTTC
>-|14|once|TRBV19|TRBJ1-2
CATQYRTSNYGYTF
TGTGCCACCCAGTACAGGACCTCTAACTATGGCTACACCTTC
>-|14|-|TRBV6-2/TRBV6-3|TRBJ1-5
CASSYGSGNQPQHF
TGTGCCAGCAGTTACGGGTCAGGGAACCAGCCCCAGCATTTT
>-|16|-|TRBV5-1|TRBJ2-3
CASSPQGRGLGDTQYF
TGCGCCAGCAGCCCCCAGGGCCGGGGGTTGGGGGATACGCAGTATTTT
>TRBD1|15|-|TRBV5-8|TRBJ2-3
CASSTTGKGIDTQYF
TGTGCCAGCAGCACGACAGGGAAGGGTATAGATACGCAGTATTTT
>-|14|once|TRBV23-1|TRBJ2-2
CASRGGEHTGELFF
TGCGCCAGCAGAGGGGGGGAACACACCGGGGAGCTGTTTTTT
>-|16|-|TRBV28|TRBJ1-1
CASSLGEGSMNTEAFF
TGTGCCAGCAGTTTGGGAGAAGGGAGCATGAACACTGAAGCTTTCTTT
>TRBD2|17|-|TRBV6-4|TRBJ2-1
CASSVQTSGRALGEQFF
TGTGCCAGCAGTGTCCAGACTAGCGGGAGGGCCTTAGGGGAGCAGTTCTTC
>-|16|-|TRBV27|TRBJ1-2
CASSNPSGGAGFGYTF
TGTGCCAGCAGTAACCCATCCGGTGGAGCCGGGTTTGGCTACACCTTC
>-|14|-|TRBV3-1/TRBV3-2|TRBJ2-1
CASSQANMRGEQFF
TGTGCCAGCAGCCAAGCCAACATGAGGGGGGAGCAGTTCTTC
>TRBD2|16|few|TRBV5-1|TRBJ2-1
CASSLRLAGGNNEQFF
TGCGCCAGCAGCTTGAGATTAGCGGGAGGGAACAATGAGCAGTTCTTC
>TRBD1|14|few|TRBV13|TRBJ2-7
CASSRGQALSEQYF
TGTGCCAGCAGCCGGGGACAGGCTCTCTCCGAGCAGTACTTC
>TRBD1|16|once|TRBV28|TRBJ1-5
CASTPPGGGFNQPQHF
TGTGCCAGCACCCCCCCGGGAGGGGGCTTTAATCAGCCCCAGCATTTT
>TRBD1|17|once|TRBV18|TRBJ1-3
CASSPRTGDSSGNTIYF
TGTGCCAGCTCACCACGGACAGGTGATAGCTCTGGAAACACCATATATTTT
>-|17|-|TRBV4-1|TRBJ1-1
CASTLQGVEGVNTEAFF
TGCGCCAGCACCCTCCAAGGGGTTGAGGGGGTGAACACTGAAGCTTTCTTT
>TRBD1|12|-|TRBV24-1|TRBJ1-6
CANRGDNSPLHF
TGTGCCAACAGGGGGGATAATTCACCCCTCCACTTT
>-|18|-|TRBV13|TRBJ2-5
CASSSASASGYRGVPQYF
TGTGCCAGCAGCTCCGCTTCGGCTAGCGGGTACAGGGGGGTCCCCCAGTACTTC
>-|13|-|TRBV7-9|TRBJ2-1
CASSLTGQNEQFF
TGTGCCAGCAGCTTAACAGGACAGAATGAGCAGTTCTTC
>TRBD1|14|-|TRBV29-1|TRBJ2-7
CSVEDVYRGAEQYF
TGCAGCGTTGAAGATGTATACAGGGGGGCCGAGCAGTACTTC
>-|17|-|TRBV7-2|TRBJ2-7
CASSAQGQRESPVGQYF
TGTGCCAGCAGCGCCCAGGGGCAACGGGAGAGCCCAGTCGGGCAGTACTTC
>-|14|-|TRBV11-3|TRBJ1-6
CASSLVSYNSPLHF
TGTGCCAGCAGCTTAGTTTCCTATAATTCACCCCTCCACTTT
>-|15|-|TRBV28|TRBJ1-1
CASHRRDMPNTEAFF
TGTGCCAGCCACCGAAGGGACATGCCGAACACTGAAGCTTTCTTT
>-|13|-|TRBV5-5|TRBJ2-3
CASSPRGLDTQYF
TGTGCCAGCAGCCCACGGGGGCTCGACACGCAGTATTTT
>-|13|-|TRBV6-5|TRBJ2-7
CATADSGNYEQYF
TGTGCCACCGCGGACAGTGGGAACTACGAGCAGTACTTC
>-|15|once|TRBV7-6|TRBJ2-5
CASSSRRRGQETQYF
TGTGCCAGCAGCTCCCGGCGCAGGGGTCAAGAGACCCAGTACTTC
>TRBD1|15|-|TRBV6-5|TRBJ1-6
CASSYGTGGNSPLHF
TGTGCCAGCAGTTATGGGACAGGTGGGAATTCACCCCTCCACTTT
>TRBD2|13|-|TRBV24-1|TRBJ2-4
CATSVTGGDIQYF
TGTGCCACCAGTGTTACGGGAGGGGACATTCAGTACTTC
>-|17|-|TRBV28|TRBJ2-2
CASSFKSRGLNTGELFF
TGTGCCAGCAGTTTCAAGAGCAGGGGCCTGAACACCGGGGAGCTGTTTTTT
>TRBD2|14|-|TRBV5-1|TRBJ2-5
CASSTASGRETQYF
TGCGCCAGCAGCACTGCTAGCGGGAGGGAGACCCAGTACTTC
>-|15|-|TRBV18|TRBJ1-6
CASSPLAGIDSPLHF
TGTGCCAGCTCACCACTGGCTGGGATTGATTCACCCCTCCACTTT
>TRBD1|13|-|TRBV28|TRBJ1-1
CASSFDQTGRAFF
TGTGCCAGCAGTTTTGATCAGACAGGGAGAGCTTTCTTT
>-|12|-|TRBV10-3|TRBJ2-5
CAIRGIEETQYF
TGTGCCATCAGGGGGATAGAAGAGACCCAGTACTTC
>TRBD2|23|-|TRBV2|TRBJ2-3
CASSDTRPRMIPRPGLATDTQYF
TGTGCCAGCAGTGATACCCGACCCCGGATGATACCGCGCCCGGGACTAGCGACCGATACGCAGTATTTT
>-|12|-|TRBV5-1|TRBJ1-1
CASSLNRDEAFF
TGCGCCAGCAGCTTGAACAGGGATGAAGCTTTCTTT
>TRBD1|14|-|TRBV2|TRBJ1-5
CASTGTGGNQPQHF
TGTGCCAGCACCGGGACAGGGGGCAATCAGCCCCAGCATTTT